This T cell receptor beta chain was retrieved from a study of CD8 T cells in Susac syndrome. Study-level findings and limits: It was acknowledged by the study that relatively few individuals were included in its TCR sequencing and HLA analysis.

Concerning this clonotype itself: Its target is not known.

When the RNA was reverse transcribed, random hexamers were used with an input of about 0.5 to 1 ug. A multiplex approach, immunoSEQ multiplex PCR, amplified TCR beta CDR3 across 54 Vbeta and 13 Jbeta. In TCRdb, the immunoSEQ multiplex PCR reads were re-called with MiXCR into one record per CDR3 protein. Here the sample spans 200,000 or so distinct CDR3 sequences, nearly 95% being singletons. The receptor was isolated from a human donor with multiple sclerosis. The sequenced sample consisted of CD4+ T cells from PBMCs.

The CDR3 region is CASSGSGREGYTF. DNA for the CDR3: TGTGCCAGCAGCGGTAGTGGACGAGAAGGCTACACCTTC. The chain employs TRBV7-9 and TRBJ1-2, with unresolved D. CDR3 length equals 13 residues. The V gene lost 5 bases and the J gene lost 8 bases, with 15 bases spanning the gap. Germline V CDR1 and CDR2: SEHNR, FQNEAQ (reference sequence). Drawing the rest from reference TRBV7-9 and TRBJ1-2, the complete variable domain is DTGVSQNPRHKITKRGQNVTFRCDPISEHNRLYWYRQTLGQGPEFLTYFQNEAQLEKSRLLSDRFSAERPKGSFSTLEIQRTEQGDSAMYLCASSGSGREGYTFGSGTRLTVV.